The 28 T cell receptor beta chains in this list originate from one sample, sequenced in a study of OX40 agonist ivuxolimab in advanced cancers. Sequencing used immunoSEQ multiplex PCR; TCRdb keeps in-frame clones, though not all of them. This sample has about 94,000 clones, with under 95% found just once. Here the sequenced sample was CD4+ or CD8+ T cells sorted from blood, taken in a trial of the OX40 agonist ivuxolimab. Source of these receptors: an adult with an advanced solid tumor such as melanoma, head and neck, liver or kidney cancer.

The chain joins TRBV4-2 to TRBJ2-5; possible D gene TRBD2, 6 bases. This CDR3 region has 14 residues. CDR1 is LGHNA, CDR2 YNFKEQ, per germline. Trimming cost V 3 bases and J 5 bases, with 13 bases left between them. The CDR3 spells CASSHSPGEETQYF. CDR3 in DNA: TGTGCCAGCAGCCACTCACCGGGGGAGGAGACCCAGTACTTC.

The chain joins TRBV7-3 to TRBJ1-1; D perhaps matches TRBD1 (5 bases). Deletions cut 2 bases from V and 5 bases from J, with 15 bases between. The CDR3 is 15 amino acids. The V gene's germline CDR1 is SGHTA and CDR2 FQGTGA. The CDR3 DNA is TGTGCCAGCAGCTTATCAGGGTATGGGGAGACTGAAGCTTTCTTT. The encoded protein is CASSLSGYGETEAFF.

The chain uses TRBV2 and TRBJ1-1, with D uncertain. The V and J ends lost 2 bases and 1 base respectively, with 11 bases between them. The CDR3 extends over 15 amino acids. Germline values: CDR1 SNHLY, CDR2 FYNNEI. The CDR3 nucleotides read TGTGCCAGCAGTGAAAGCCTAGGGCGGAACACTGAAGCTTTCTTT. Protein product: CASSESLGRNTEAFF.

About this clone: The junction departs from the called germline gene at one end, perhaps through a read error. The chain employs TRBV10-3 and TRBJ2-5; D is possibly TRBD1 or TRBD2 (6 bases each). Germline CDR1 and CDR2: ENHRY and SYGVKD. The CDR3 extends over 12 amino acids. This CDR3 reads CAIREGGETQYF. The CDR3 DNA is TGTGCCATCCGTGAGGGGGGAGAGACCCAGTACTTC.

V usage is TRBV5-1 and J usage is TRBJ2-2, with TRBD2 identical over 9 bases. The V and J ends lost 0 bases and 2 bases, in that order; junction bases with no gene match: 2. The CDR3 spans 16 residues. From germline, CDR1 is SGHRS and CDR2 YFSETQ. CDR3 amino acids: CASSLGLADNTGELFF. Written as DNA, the CDR3 is TGCGCCAGCAGCTTGGGACTAGCGGATAACACCGGGGAGCTGTTTTTT.

This sequence joins TRBV27 and TRBJ1-1; 7 bases are shared with TRBD1. The germline V gene encodes CDR1 MNHEY and CDR2 SMNVEV (reference sequence). This CDR3 comprises 14 residues. V trimming: 6 bases; J trimming: 0 bases; junction bases outside the gene matches: 4. CDR3 DNA: TGTGCCAGCAGCTGGGACAGTATGAACACTGAAGCTTTCTTT. Amino acids: CASSWDSMNTEAFF.

The CDR3 sequence: CASSLVGVGAPRVDEQFF. The CDR3 DNA sequence: TGCGCCAGCAGCTTGGTCGGAGTGGGAGCGCCCCGAGTGGATGAGCAGTTCTTC. This chain connects TRBV5-1 to TRBJ2-1; D may be TRBD2 (5 bases). Germline V lookup: CDR1 SGHRS, CDR2 YFSETQ. The CDR3 totals 18 residues. Trimming cost V 0 bases and J 8 bases, with 24 bases left between them.

The gene calls are TRBV10-3 and TRBJ1-5, with TRBD1 matching over 8 bases. V lost 10 bases, J lost 4 bases, and 3 bases stayed unmatched. This CDR3 is 12 amino acids long. Germline assignment: CDR1 ENHRY and CDR2 SYGVKD. CDR3: CATTGGNQPQHF. Written as DNA, the CDR3 is TGTGCCACCACAGGGGGGAATCAGCCCCAGCATTTT.

This chain links TRBV12-1 with TRBJ2-7; the listed D gene, TRBD2, was not tested against the DNA. TRBV12-1 is a pseudogene. CDR3 length equals 15 residues. The CDR3 here is CASSLSGFFTYEQYF. The DNA of the CDR3 is TGTGCCAGCAGCTTGAGCGGGTTTTTCACCTACGAGCAGTACTTC.

The chain is built from TRBV5-6 and TRBJ2-5, with 9 bases lining up with TRBD1. This CDR3 contains 16 residues. The trim removed 4 bases at V and 4 bases at J, leaving 11 bases unmatched. Looked up from germline, CDR1 is SGHDT and CDR2 is YYEEEE. DNA for the CDR3: TGTGCCAGCAGCGCTCTAACAGGGGGCGCAGGAGAGACCCAGTACTTC. Residues: CASSALTGGAGETQYF. The full variable domain, its missing parts supplied by reference TRBV5-6 and TRBJ2-5, is DAGVTQSPTHLIKTRGQQVTLRCSPKSGHDTVSWYQQALGQGPQFIFQYYEEEERQRGNFPDRFSGHQFPNYSSELNVNALLLGDSALYLCASSALTGGAGETQYFGPGTRLLVL.

The V gene is TRBV19, the J gene TRBJ2-5; D perhaps matches TRBD1 (5 bases). The germline V gene encodes CDR1 LNHDA and CDR2 SQIVND (reference sequence). The CDR3 is 14 residues long. Between the trimmed V and J ends, which lost 4 bases and 4 bases, there was a span of 13 bases. The DNA of the CDR3 is TGTGCCAGTAGTAATCAGGGATCCCCAGAGACCCAGTACTTC. This translates into CASSNQGSPETQYF.

This chain uses TRBV7-9 with TRBJ2-3; D possibly corresponds to TRBD2 (6 bases). This CDR3 region has 15 residues. The ends were cut back, 5 bases at V and 3 bases at J, with 15 bases in the middle. Germline loops: CDR1 SEHNR, CDR2 FQNEAQ (reference sequence). The CDR3 coding sequence is TGTGCCAGCAGCGCCTTAGGTCGGGGGACAGATACGCAGTATTTT. This sequence encodes CASSALGRGTDTQYF.

The chain has TRBV6-5 and TRBJ1-2; D gene unclear. The CDR3 runs to 13 residues. Germline V lookup: CDR1 MNHEY, CDR2 SVGAGI. The germline V and J ends were trimmed by 5 bases and 3 bases, with 10 bases remaining between them. The CDR3 reads CASSRTVYYGYTF. CDR3 in DNA: TGTGCCAGCAGTCGAACAGTTTACTATGGCTACACCTTC.

The gene calls are TRBV7-3 and TRBJ2-1; D is perhaps TRBD1 or TRBD2 (6 bases each). The ends were cut back, 4 bases at V and 7 bases at J, with 14 bases in the middle. The CDR3 totals 14 residues. CDR1 is SGHTA and CDR2 is FQGTGA in the germline V gene. The DNA for the CDR3 is TGTGCCAGCAGCTCCGCTGGGGGGCTTAATGAGCAGTTCTTC. It codes for CASSSAGGLNEQFF.

V usage is TRBV6-1 and J usage is TRBJ2-5; 7 bases line up with TRBD2. CDR1 is MNHNS and CDR2 is SASEGT in the germline V gene. V shed 9 bases, J shed 5 bases, and the junction held 9 bases outside the gene matches. There are 13 residues in the CDR3. The CDR3 region is CASFEGGSETQYF. CDR3 bases: TGTGCCAGTTTTGAGGGAGGGTCCGAGACCCAGTACTTC.

The chain carries TRBV18 and TRBJ1-6; a weak D match, TRBD1 (5 bases). V was pared by 0 bases and J by 10 bases, with 7 bases between. Looked up from germline, CDR1 is KGHSH and CDR2 is LQKENI. This CDR3 is 13 amino acids long. CDR3 sequence: CASSPPRGSPLHF. The CDR3 DNA follows: TGTGCCAGCTCACCACCGCGGGGGTCACCCCTCCACTTT. Filled out from reference TRBV18 and TRBJ1-6, the complete variable domain reads NAGVMQNPRHLVRRRGQEARLRCSPMKGHSHVYWYRQLPEEGLKFMVYLQKENIIDESGMPKERFSAEFPKEGPSILRIQQVVRGDSAAYFCASSPPRGSPLHFGNGTRLTVT.

The J gene is TRBJ2-7, the V gene TRBV9, with TRBD2 matching 15 bases. V was clipped by 3 bases and J by 7 bases; unmatched bases: 8. CDR1 and CDR2 from the germline V gene are SGDLS and YYNGEE. The CDR3 has 16 amino acids. The CDR3 sequence is CASSAEGLAGGVEQYF. For the CDR3, the DNA is TGTGCCAGCAGCGCGGAAGGACTAGCGGGAGGGGTAGAGCAGTACTTC.

This clone is a singleton in its sample. This chain joins TRBV29-1 and TRBJ2-3; TRBD2 is a possible D gene (5 bases). The CDR3 length is 11 residues. The germline V gene has CDR1 SQVTM and CDR2 ANQGSEA. Trimming took 7 bases from V and 1 from J, leaving 6 bases between them. CDR3 nucleotides: TGCAGCGCCGGGGGCACAGATACGCAGTATTTT. This translates into CSAGGTDTQYF.

To note about this clone: Other DNA sequences of this sample code for an identical CDR3. This chain connects TRBV11-2 to TRBJ1-3, with 7 bases identical to TRBD1. V lost 2 bases and J lost 1; bases outside the gene matches: 5. Germline values: CDR1 SGHAT, CDR2 FQNNGV. This CDR3 spans 16 amino acids. The DNA for the CDR3 is TGTGCCAGCAGCTTACTGAGGGGGCGATCTGGAAACACCATATATTTT. Protein sequence: CASSLLRGRSGNTIYF.

The V and J genes are TRBV7-9 and TRBJ1-6; D not resolved. The CDR3 runs 12 residues. V lost 5 bases to trimming and J lost 5 bases, with 4 bases between them. The germline CDR1 and CDR2 sequences are SEHNR and FQNEAQ (reference sequence). The CDR3 nucleotides read TGTGCCAGCAGCCTCAATAATTCACCCCTCCACTTT. It yields the protein CASSLNNSPLHF.

The V and J genes are TRBV19 and TRBJ1-4, with 7 bases lining up with TRBD1. Unmatched junction bases numbered 9, after V lost 7 bases and J lost 7 bases. Germline V gene data show CDR1 as LNHDA and CDR2 as SQIVND (reference sequence). The CDR3 consists of 14 residues. This CDR3 is CASTDLGGGEKLFF. The CDR3 coding sequence is TGTGCCAGTACCGATTTAGGGGGCGGTGAAAAACTGTTTTTT.

The rearrangement uses TRBV4-2 and TRBJ1-2; D is perhaps TRBD1 (5 bases). Between the trimmed V and J ends, which lost 1 base and 8 bases, there was a span of 14 bases. This CDR3 has 14 residues. CDR1 is LGHNA, CDR2 YNFKEQ, per germline. Here the CDR3 reads CASSQARAFGGYTF. The CDR3 region has the DNA TGTGCCAGCAGCCAAGCCAGGGCCTTCGGGGGCTACACCTTC.

The chain combines TRBV5-1 with TRBJ2-1; 13 bases fit TRBD2. The CDR3 sequence is 16 residues long. The germline V gene encodes CDR1 SGHRS and CDR2 YFSETQ. V dropped 3 bases and J dropped 7; count of bases not matched to a gene: 7. In DNA, the CDR3 is TGCGCCAGCAGCTCGATTACTAGCGGGAGGGAAAATGAGCAGTTCTTC. It translates to CASSSITSGRENEQFF.

The count of this clone is one. V gene TRBV4-1 combines with J gene TRBJ2-7; 7 bases line up with TRBD2. CDR3 length: 15 amino acids. Germline CDR1 and CDR2: MGHRA and YSYEKL. J lost 4 bases, V lost 2 bases, and 8 bases had no gene match. CDR3: CASSQSRAGEYEQYF. CDR3 nucleotides: TGCGCCAGCAGCCAATCACGGGCGGGAGAGTACGAGCAGTACTTC.

The chain has TRBV5-1 and TRBJ1-4; 7 positions match TRBD1. Germline assignment: CDR1 SGHRS and CDR2 YFSETQ. The length of the CDR3 is 16 residues. The V segment lost 3 bases and the J segment 1 base; nucleotides outside the gene matches: 6. As DNA, the CDR3 is TGCGCCAGCAGCTCGGGACAGTCTCGAACTAATGAAAAACTGTTTTTT. Translating it yields CASSSGQSRTNEKLFF.

The J gene is TRBJ1-2, the V gene TRBV10-3; D uncertain. The length of the CDR3 is 12 residues. Trimming stripped 11 bases from V and 6 bases from J, with 16 bases between. Germline V lookup: CDR1 ENHRY, CDR2 SYGVKD. CDR3 coding DNA: TGTGCCTCGACCCTCCTGGGAAATGGCTACACCTTC. Translation: CASTLLGNGYTF.

The gene calls are TRBV6-6 and TRBJ1-4; maybe TRBD1 (5 bases). The CDR3 length is 11 residues. V lost 10 bases, J lost 8 bases, and 11 bases lay in between. Germline V gene data show CDR1 as MNHNY and CDR2 as SVGAGI (reference sequence). The CDR3 nucleotides read TGTGCCACCGCGAGGGACGAAAAACTGTTTTTT. Its translation: CATARDEKLFF.

The chain recombines TRBV7-8 with TRBJ2-7; 11 bases match TRBD2. With 5 bases clipped from V and 3 bases from J, the junction kept 9 bases outside the gene matches. The CDR3 length is 16 residues. The germline V gene encodes CDR1 SGHVS and CDR2 FQNEAQ. Here the CDR3 reads CASSPLLAGVFYEQYF. The CDR3, as DNA: TGTGCCAGCAGCCCCCTACTAGCGGGAGTGTTCTACGAGCAGTACTTC.